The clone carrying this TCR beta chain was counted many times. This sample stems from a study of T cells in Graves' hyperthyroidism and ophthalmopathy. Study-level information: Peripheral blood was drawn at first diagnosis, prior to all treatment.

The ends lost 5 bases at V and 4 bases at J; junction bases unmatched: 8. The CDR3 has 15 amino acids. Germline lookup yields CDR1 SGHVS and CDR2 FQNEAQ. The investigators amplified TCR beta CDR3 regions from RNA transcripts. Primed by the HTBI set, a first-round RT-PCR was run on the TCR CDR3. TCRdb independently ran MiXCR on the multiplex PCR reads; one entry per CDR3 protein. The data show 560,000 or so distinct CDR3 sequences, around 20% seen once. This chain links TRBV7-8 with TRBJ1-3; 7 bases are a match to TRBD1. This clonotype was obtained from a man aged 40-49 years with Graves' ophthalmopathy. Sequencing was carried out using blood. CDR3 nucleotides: TGTGCCAGCAGCCACCTGCCGGGACAGGGAAACACCATATATTTT. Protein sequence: CASSHLPGQGNTIYF.